These 30 T cell receptor beta chains share one sample of origin, sequenced in a study of shared clonotypes between healthy human individuals. Here immunoSEQ multiplex PCR was the method, and the copy in TCRdb shows in-frame clones only, minus some. The sample has about 1.5 million clones; 95% to 99% are singletons. The source material was naive CD4+ T cells sorted from blood. The subset here: CD45RA+ positively selected. These receptors originate from a man aged 30 to 39 in good health.

The rearrangement uses TRBV28 and TRBJ2-3; D gene ambiguous. Trimming left V 2 bases short and J 0 bases short, with 12 bases between. This CDR3 has 16 residues. CDR1 MDHEN and CDR2 SYDVKM come from the germline V gene. CDR3 DNA sequence: TGTGCCAGCAGTTTAGTTTTCCAAACCAGCACAGATACGCAGTATTTT. It codes for CASSLVFQTSTDTQYF.

The chain links TRBV29-1 to TRBJ2-7; unclear D gene. This CDR3 is 14 amino acids long. Germline V lookup: CDR1 SQVTM, CDR2 ANQGSEA. The ends were cut back, 4 bases at V and 0 bases at J, with 13 bases in the middle. CDR3: CSVASRLSSYEQYF. The CDR3 DNA reads TGCAGCGTTGCGTCTCGGTTGAGCTCCTACGAGCAGTACTTC.

The rearrangement joins TRBV10-3 to TRBJ1-1, with a weak D call TRBD1 (5 bases). Germline-derived CDR1 and CDR2 are ENHRY and SYGVKD. Between the trimmed V and J ends, which lost 4 bases and 0 bases, there was a span of 12 bases. CDR3 length: 15 residues. Here the CDR3 DNA reads TGTGCCATCAGTGGCGGGTTGACAGTGAACACTGAAGCTTTCTTT. Amino acid sequence: CAISGGLTVNTEAFF.

The rearrangement links TRBV7-6 to TRBJ2-2; 9 bases map to TRBD1. J was trimmed by 14 bases and V by 5 bases; bases with no gene match: 6. Germline-derived CDR1 and CDR2 are SGHVS and FNYEAQ. The CDR3 totals 12 residues. The CDR3 nucleotides read TGTGCCAGCAGCCAGGACAGGGGAGGTCTGTTTTTT. It codes for CASSQDRGGLFF.

The J gene is TRBJ2-3, the V gene TRBV2; a possible D gene is TRBD1 (6 bases). The CDR3 totals 12 residues. Germline V gene lookup returns CDR1 SNHLY and CDR2 FYNNEI. V lost 7 bases to trimming and J lost 1 base, with 6 bases between them. The CDR3 region has the DNA TGTGCCAGCAAGGGGGGCACAGATACGCAGTATTTT. This sequence encodes CASKGGTDTQYF. The whole variable domain, remainder taken from reference TRBV2 and TRBJ2-3, is EPEVTQTPSHQVTQMGQEVILRCVPISNHLYFYWYRQILGQKVEFLVSFYNNEISEKSEIFDDQFSVERPDGSNFTLKIRSTKLEDSAMYFCASKGGTDTQYFGPGTRLTVL.

In regard to this clone: Other nucleotide sequences from this sample produce the same CDR3. The rearrangement joins TRBV19 to TRBJ2-2; 9 bases align to TRBD1. This CDR3 spans 14 amino acids. Germline CDR1 is LNHDA and CDR2 is SQIVND (reference sequence). V dropped 7 bases and J dropped 4; count of bases not matched to a gene: 4. Here the CDR3 reads CASNPTGGTGELFF. The CDR3 bases are TGTGCCAGTAATCCGACAGGGGGCACCGGGGAGCTGTTTTTT.

This clone was observed a single time. The rearrangement uses TRBV19 and TRBJ1-2; D is uncertain. Germline CDR1 and CDR2: LNHDA and SQIVND (reference sequence). Trimming shortened V by 5 bases and J by 0 bases, and 4 bases separated the two germline ends. The CDR3 is made up of 12 amino acids. CDR3 sequence (DNA): TGTGCCAGTAGTTACACTAACTATGGCTACACCTTC. It yields the protein CASSYTNYGYTF.

Notes on this clone: The same CDR3 arises from other DNA sequences in this sample as well. V usage is TRBV29-1 and J usage is TRBJ2-3, with 10 positions matching TRBD1. The CDR3 is made up of 14 amino acids. Looked up from germline, CDR1 is SQVTM and CDR2 is ANQGSEA. Trimming cost V 3 bases and J 1 base; bases outside gene matches: 1. The CDR3 coding sequence is TGCAGCGTTGACGGACAGGGGGGCACAGATACGCAGTATTTT. The encoded protein is CSVDGQGGTDTQYF.

The rearrangement uses TRBV18 and TRBJ2-7; 11 nucleotides line up with TRBD2. With V trimmed by 1 base and J by 1 base, 6 bases remained unmatched. The CDR3 has 17 amino acids. Per the germline V gene, CDR1 is KGHSH and CDR2 is LQKENI. Here the CDR3 reads CASSPLPTSGISYEQYF. The CDR3 nucleotides read TGTGCCAGCTCACCACTCCCGACTAGCGGGATTTCCTACGAGCAGTACTTC.

This sequence joins TRBV25-1 and TRBJ2-7; no clear D. Per the germline V gene, CDR1 is MGHDK and CDR2 is SYGVNS. V was trimmed by 1 base and J by 5 bases, leaving 12 bases between them. The CDR3 sequence is 14 residues long. As DNA, the CDR3 is TGTGCCAGCAGTGAATGGCCAGGATATAACGAGCAGTACTTC. Translating it yields CASSEWPGYNEQYF.

The chain recombines TRBV29-1 with TRBJ2-5, with 8 bases matching TRBD2. The CDR3 sequence is 13 residues long. CDR1 SQVTM and CDR2 ANQGSEA come from the germline V gene. Trimming took 8 bases from V and 5 from J; bases not matched to a gene: 10. For the CDR3, the DNA is TGCAGCCTCTCGGGGGGGTTGAGGGAGACCCAGTACTTC. It yields the protein CSLSGGLRETQYF.

The rearrangement uses TRBV5-1 and TRBJ1-2, with 8 bases that match TRBD1. V trimming: 5 bases; J trimming: 7 bases; junction bases outside the gene matches: 10. The V gene's germline CDR1 is SGHRS and CDR2 YFSETQ. CDR3 size: 14 residues. The CDR3 protein is CASSNEGQGLGYTF. CDR3 DNA sequence: TGCGCCAGCAGTAACGAAGGACAGGGCCTTGGCTACACCTTC. The whole variable domain, filled in from reference TRBV5-1 and TRBJ1-2, reads KAGVTQTPRYLIKTRGQQVTLSCSPISGHRSVSWYQQTPGQGLQFLFEYFSETQRNKGNFPGRFSGRQFSNSRSEMNVSTLELGDSALYLCASSNEGQGLGYTFGSGTRLTVV.

The genes are TRBV28 and TRBJ1-2; a possible D gene is TRBD1 (5 bases). In germline, CDR1 is MDHEN, CDR2 SYDVKM. V was pared by 8 bases and J by 5 bases, with 15 bases between. The CDR3 length is 13 residues. The CDR3 spells CASDPGRTYGYTF. The CDR3 DNA follows: TGTGCCAGCGACCCGGGACGGACGTATGGCTACACCTTC.

The chain is built from TRBV28 and TRBJ1-5; D unresolved. Germline V gene data show CDR1 as MDHEN and CDR2 as SYDVKM. The V and J ends lost 3 bases and 10 bases respectively, with 4 bases between them. This CDR3 has 10 residues. The CDR3 here is CASSLDPQHF. The CDR3 DNA follows: TGTGCCAGCAGTTTGGACCCCCAGCATTTT. The entire variable domain, with the rest obtained from reference TRBV28 and TRBJ1-5, is as follows: DVKVTQSSRYLVKRTGEKVFLECVQDMDHENMFWYRQDPGLGLRLIYFSYDVKMKEKGDIPEGYSVSREKKERFSLILESASTNQTSMYLCASSLDPQHFGDGTRLSIL.

The chain links TRBV18 to TRBJ1-2; 9 nucleotides align to TRBD1. The CDR3 totals 16 residues. V lost 3 bases, J lost 4 bases, and 9 bases stayed unmatched. Germline CDR1 and CDR2: KGHSH and LQKENI. CDR3 amino acids: CASSPGQGQSLYGYTF. The CDR3 nucleotides read TGTGCCAGCTCACCGGGACAGGGACAGTCCCTCTATGGCTACACCTTC.

J is TRBJ2-1 and V is TRBV4-1, with TRBD2 matching 7 bases. The CDR3 covers 15 residues. CDR1 MGHRA and CDR2 YSYEKL come from the germline V gene. Trimming took 1 base from V and 4 from J; bases not matched to a gene: 4. CDR3 DNA sequence: TGCGCCAGCAGCCAAGCCGGGGGGAGGTACAATGAGCAGTTCTTC. Translated, it gives CASSQAGGRYNEQFF.

The chain employs TRBV6-1 and TRBJ2-7; D perhaps matches TRBD1 (6 bases). V was cut by 6 bases and J by 2 bases, with 11 bases left in between. Germline V CDR1 and CDR2: MNHNS, SASEGT. The CDR3 loop spans 13 amino acids. DNA of the CDR3: TGTGCCAGCAGAAAGGGGGTAACCTACGAGCAGTACTTC. It encodes CASRKGVTYEQYF.

This clone was counted a few times. CDR3 amino acids: CASSAQETQYF. CDR3 in DNA: TGTGCCAGCAGCGCCCAAGAGACCCAGTACTTC. This chain joins TRBV7-6 and TRBJ2-5, with D uncertain. The V gene lost 5 bases and the J gene lost 1 base, with 2 bases spanning the gap. The CDR3 is made up of 11 amino acids. The germline V gene encodes CDR1 SGHVS and CDR2 FNYEAQ.

This chain joins TRBV18 and TRBJ2-1, with D hard to call. Trimming stripped 3 bases from V and 5 bases from J, with 11 bases between. The V gene's germline CDR1 is KGHSH and CDR2 LQKENI. The CDR3 is 14 residues long. The DNA of the CDR3 is TGTGCCAGCTCACCGTTGTCTCTAAACAATGAGCAGTTCTTC. It specifies CASSPLSLNNEQFF.

The gene calls are TRBV6-6 and TRBJ1-5; D is uncertain. The germline V and J ends were trimmed by 2 bases and 7 bases, with 0 bases remaining between them. The CDR3 is made up of 10 amino acids. Germline V gene lookup returns CDR1 MNHNY and CDR2 SVGAGI (reference sequence). The DNA of the CDR3 is TGTGCCAGCAGTTACCAGCCCCAGCATTTT. Translated, it gives CASSYQPQHF.

The genes are TRBV7-9 and TRBJ2-4, with D perhaps TRBD1 or TRBD2 (5 bases each). Germline V gives CDR1 SEHNR, CDR2 FQNEAQ (reference sequence). The V end was cut by 3 bases, the J end by 4 bases, with 13 bases between. The CDR3 covers 15 residues. The CDR3 DNA sequence: TGTGCCAGCAGCTTTGACGGGACCAAAAAAAACATTCAGTACTTC. This sequence encodes CASSFDGTKKNIQYF.

The chain recombines TRBV28 with TRBJ2-1; tentative D call: TRBD2 (6 bases). Germline V gene sequence: CDR1 MDHEN, CDR2 SYDVKM. The ends were cut back, 5 bases at V and 11 bases at J, with 7 bases in the middle. The CDR3 covers 10 residues. The CDR3 loop is CASSRTKQFF. DNA of the CDR3: TGTGCCAGCAGTCGGACTAAGCAGTTCTTC.

The rearrangement joins TRBV14 to TRBJ2-1; 10 nucleotides match TRBD2. This CDR3 is 13 amino acids long. Trimming cost V 0 bases and J 13 bases; bases outside gene matches: 3. CDR1 and CDR2 from the germline V gene are SGHDN and FVKESK. CDR3 DNA: TGTGCCAGCAGCCAAGAACTAGCGGGGAGACAGTTCTTC. Its protein product is CASSQELAGRQFF.

The gene calls are TRBV4-3 and TRBJ2-5; possibly TRBD1 for D (6 bases). The CDR3 spans 17 residues. Trimming removed 2 bases at V and 5 bases at J, with 21 bases between. Per the germline V gene, CDR1 is LGHNA and CDR2 is YSLEER. Here the CDR3 reads CASSQPCYDSGQETQYF. CDR3 coding DNA: TGCGCCAGCAGCCAACCCTGTTACGATTCCGGACAGGAGACCCAGTACTTC.

This sequence joins TRBV4-3 and TRBJ1-1; no reliable D call. V gave up 2 bases and J gave up 4 bases, with 17 bases separating them. The CDR3 has 16 residues. Germline lookup yields CDR1 LGHNA and CDR2 YSLEER. In DNA, the CDR3 is TGCGCCAGCAGCCAATCCCTGACCGCGGTCGGCACTGAAGCTTTCTTT. Translating it yields CASSQSLTAVGTEAFF.

This rearrangement joins TRBV5-5 to TRBJ1-4; D not resolved. The CDR3 contains 14 residues. Germline-derived CDR1 and CDR2 are SGHKS and YYEKEE (reference sequence). The V end was cut by 1 base, the J end by 7 bases, with 11 bases between. In nucleotides, the CDR3 is TGTGCCAGCAGCTTGATTGCAGGAGGTGAAAAACTGTTTTTT. It codes for CASSLIAGGEKLFF.

The chain combines TRBV21-1 with TRBJ2-7; TRBD1 reflects the table's D call only, with no check against the DNA. TRBV21-1 is marked as a pseudogene. This CDR3 has 15 amino acids. The CDR3 region has the DNA TGTGCCAGCAGCAAGGGACAAGCTGCCTCCTACGAGCAGTACTTC. The encoded protein is CASSKGQAASYEQYF.

This chain connects TRBV6-6 to TRBJ2-5, with D perhaps assigned TRBD1 or TRBD2 (6 bases each). Deletions cut 0 bases from V and 2 bases from J, with 13 bases between. This CDR3 is 16 amino acids long. The V gene's germline CDR1 is MNHNY and CDR2 SVGAGI (reference sequence). The CDR3 coding sequence is TGTGCCAGCAGTTACTCCCCGGGGGCGCCTCAAGAGACCCAGTACTTC. Its protein is CASSYSPGAPQETQYF.

The rearrangement uses TRBV2 and TRBJ1-2; D unclear. Deletions cut 0 bases from V and 6 bases from J, with 11 bases between. The length of the CDR3 is 14 residues. Germline CDR1 SNHLY, CDR2 FYNNEI. The CDR3 DNA reads TGTGCCAGCAGTGAAGCAGGTGTGCGGGATGGCTACACCTTC. Amino acids: CASSEAGVRDGYTF.

This chain connects TRBV11-2 to TRBJ2-5; 11 nucleotides line up with TRBD2. Looked up from germline, CDR1 is SGHAT and CDR2 is FQNNGV. The ends lost 5 bases at V and 3 bases at J; junction bases unmatched: 8. This CDR3 has 16 amino acids. The CDR3 DNA reads as TGTGCCAGCAGCCACCGGACTAGCGGGCCCGAAGAGACCCAGTACTTC. Translating it yields CASSHRTSGPEETQYF.